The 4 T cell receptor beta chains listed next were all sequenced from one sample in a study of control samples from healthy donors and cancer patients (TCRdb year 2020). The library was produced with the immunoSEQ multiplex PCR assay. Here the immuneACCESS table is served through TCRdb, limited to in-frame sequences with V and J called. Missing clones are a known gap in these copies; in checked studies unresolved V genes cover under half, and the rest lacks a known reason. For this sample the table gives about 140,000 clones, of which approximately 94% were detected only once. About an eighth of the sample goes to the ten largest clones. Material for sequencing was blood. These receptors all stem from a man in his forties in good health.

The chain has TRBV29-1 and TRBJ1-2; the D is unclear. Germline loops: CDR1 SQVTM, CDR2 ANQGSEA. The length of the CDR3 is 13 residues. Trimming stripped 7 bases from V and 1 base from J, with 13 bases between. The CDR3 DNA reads TGCAGCGCCGACCCAGAGCTTAACTATGGCTACACCTTC. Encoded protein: CSADPELNYGYTF.

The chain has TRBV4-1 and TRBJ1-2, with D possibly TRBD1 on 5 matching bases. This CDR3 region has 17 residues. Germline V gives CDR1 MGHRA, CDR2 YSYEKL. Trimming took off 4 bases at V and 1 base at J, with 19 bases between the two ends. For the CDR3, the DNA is TGCGCCAGCAGCCCTATGGCCCTGGGGGGAAGTAACTATGGCTACACCTTC. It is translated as CASSPMALGGSNYGYTF.

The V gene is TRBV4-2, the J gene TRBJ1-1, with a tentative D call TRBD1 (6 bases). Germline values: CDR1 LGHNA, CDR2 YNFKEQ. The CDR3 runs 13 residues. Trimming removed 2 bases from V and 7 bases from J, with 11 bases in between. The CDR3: CASSQSGQNEAFF. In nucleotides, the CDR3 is TGTGCCAGCAGCCAATCAGGACAGAATGAAGCTTTCTTT.

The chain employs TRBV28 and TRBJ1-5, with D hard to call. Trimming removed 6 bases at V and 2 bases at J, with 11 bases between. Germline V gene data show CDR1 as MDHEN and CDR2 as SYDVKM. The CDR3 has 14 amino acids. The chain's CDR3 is CASSPVRGNQPQHF. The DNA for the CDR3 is TGTGCCAGCAGCCCCGTCCGGGGCAATCAGCCCCAGCATTTT.